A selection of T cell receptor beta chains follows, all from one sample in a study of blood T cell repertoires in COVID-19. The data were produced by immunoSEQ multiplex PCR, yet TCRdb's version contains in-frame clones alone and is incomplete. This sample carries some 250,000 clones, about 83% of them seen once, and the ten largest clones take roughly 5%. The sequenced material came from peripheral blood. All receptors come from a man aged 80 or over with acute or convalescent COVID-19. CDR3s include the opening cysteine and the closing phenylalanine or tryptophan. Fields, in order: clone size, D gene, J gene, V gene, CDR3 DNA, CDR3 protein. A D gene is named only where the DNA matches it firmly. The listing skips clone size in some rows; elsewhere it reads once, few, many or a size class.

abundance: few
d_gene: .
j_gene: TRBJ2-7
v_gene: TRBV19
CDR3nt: TGTGCCAGTTCCCGCGGCCCTGGGCAGGGGAGCGAGCAGTACTTC
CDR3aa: CASSRGPGQGSEQYF

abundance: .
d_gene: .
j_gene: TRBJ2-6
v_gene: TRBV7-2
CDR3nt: TGTGCCAGCAGCTTAGTAAGCGGGGCCAACGTCCTGACTTTC
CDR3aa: CASSLVSGANVLTF

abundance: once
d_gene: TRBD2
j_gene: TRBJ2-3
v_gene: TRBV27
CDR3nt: TGTGCCAGCAGTTTCGGACTAGCGGGAGGGGAGGATACGCAGTATTTT
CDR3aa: CASSFGLAGGEDTQYF

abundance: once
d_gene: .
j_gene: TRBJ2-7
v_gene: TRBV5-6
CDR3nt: TGTGCCAGCAGCTTGTCCGGGACTTCCTACGAGCAGTACTTC
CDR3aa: CASSLSGTSYEQYF

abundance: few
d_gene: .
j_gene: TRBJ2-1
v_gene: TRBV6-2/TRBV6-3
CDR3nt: TGTGCCAGCAGTTACCCCACAGCGGCGGCTTCCTACTCCTACAATGAGCAGTTCTTC
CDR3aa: CASSYPTAAASYSYNEQFF

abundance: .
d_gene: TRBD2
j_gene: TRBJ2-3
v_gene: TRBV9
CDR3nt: TGTGCCAGCAGCTCCACCGGGGGGGCAGATACGCAGTATTTT
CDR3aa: CASSSTGGADTQYF

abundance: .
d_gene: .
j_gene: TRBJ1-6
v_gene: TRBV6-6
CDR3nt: TGTGCCAGCAGTTACTCGCCGACAGGAGATAATTCACCCCTCCACTTT
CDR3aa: CASSYSPTGDNSPLHF

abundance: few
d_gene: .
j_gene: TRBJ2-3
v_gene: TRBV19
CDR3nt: TGTGCCAGTAGTGCCGCCGGGGGTGGAGCAGATACGCAGTATTTT
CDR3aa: CASSAAGGGADTQYF

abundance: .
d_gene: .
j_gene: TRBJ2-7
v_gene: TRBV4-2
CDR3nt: TGTGCCAGCAGCCCTCTCGGAGAGCGGCAACACCGCGAGCAGTACTTC
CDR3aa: CASSPLGERQHREQYF

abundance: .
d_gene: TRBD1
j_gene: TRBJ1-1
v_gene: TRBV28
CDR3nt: TGTGCCAGCAGTCCTCGGACAGGGGGCAACACTGAAGCTTTCTTT
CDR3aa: CASSPRTGGNTEAFF

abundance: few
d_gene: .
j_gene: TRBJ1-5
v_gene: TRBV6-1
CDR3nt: TGTGCCAGCAGTGAATATAGGGACAATATGGGGAATCAGCCCCAGCATTTT
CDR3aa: CASSEYRDNMGNQPQHF

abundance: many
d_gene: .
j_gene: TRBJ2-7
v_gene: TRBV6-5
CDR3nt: TGTGCCAGCGAACTCGGGAACATGAACTACGAGCAGTACTTC
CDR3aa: CASELGNMNYEQYF

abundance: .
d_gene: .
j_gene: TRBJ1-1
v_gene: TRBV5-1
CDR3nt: TGCGCCAGCAGCTACGCAGGACAGCTTGAAGCTTTCTTT
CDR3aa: CASSYAGQLEAFF

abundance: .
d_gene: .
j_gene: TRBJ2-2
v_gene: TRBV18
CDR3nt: TGTGCCAGCTCACCAACGACAGTGGGGACCGGGGAGCTGTTTTTT
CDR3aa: CASSPTTVGTGELFF

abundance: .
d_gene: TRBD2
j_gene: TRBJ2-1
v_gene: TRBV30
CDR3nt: TGTGCCTGCGAAGTTGCGGGAGGCTATAATGAGCAGTTCTTC
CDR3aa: CACEVAGGYNEQFF

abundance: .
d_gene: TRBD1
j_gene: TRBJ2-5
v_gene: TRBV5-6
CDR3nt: TGTGCCAGCAGCTCCGGGACAGGGATACAAGAGACCCAGTACTTC
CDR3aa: CASSSGTGIQETQYF

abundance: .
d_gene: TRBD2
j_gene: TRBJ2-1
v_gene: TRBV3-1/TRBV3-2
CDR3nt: TGTGCCAGCAGCAGCGGGACTAGCGGGGGGTGGTGGCAGTTCTTC
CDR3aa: CASSSGTSGGWWQFF

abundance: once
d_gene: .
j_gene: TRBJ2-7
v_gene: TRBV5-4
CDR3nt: TGTGCCAGCAGCCTAAAGACAGCTGGGTCCTACGAGCAGTACTTC
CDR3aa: CASSLKTAGSYEQYF

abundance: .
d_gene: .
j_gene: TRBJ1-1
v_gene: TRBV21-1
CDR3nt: TGTGCCAGCAGCAAAGCCGAGACAAAACGGGGCACTGAAGCTTTCTTT
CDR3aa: CASSKAETKRGTEAFF

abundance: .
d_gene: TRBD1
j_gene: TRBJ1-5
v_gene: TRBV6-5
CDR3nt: TGTGCCAGCAGTTTACAGGGGCCCGGGCAGCCCCAGCATTTT
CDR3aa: CASSLQGPGQPQHF

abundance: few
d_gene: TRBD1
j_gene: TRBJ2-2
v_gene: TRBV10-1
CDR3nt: TGCGCCAGCAGTTTCGGGACAGAGAGAACCGCCGGGGAGCTGTTTTTT
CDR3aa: CASSFGTERTAGELFF

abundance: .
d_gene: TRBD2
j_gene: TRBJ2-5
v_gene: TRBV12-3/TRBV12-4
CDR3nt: TGTGCCAGCACTCCCGGCGGGGGGACCCAGTACTTC
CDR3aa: CASTPGGGTQYF

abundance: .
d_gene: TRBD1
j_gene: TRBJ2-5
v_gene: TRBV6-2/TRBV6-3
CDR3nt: TGTGCCAGCAGTTACGGTTGGGCGGACAGGGGGTACGAGACCCAGTACTTC
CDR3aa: CASSYGWADRGYETQYF

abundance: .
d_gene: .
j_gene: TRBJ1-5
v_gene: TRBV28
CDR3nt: TGTGCCAGCAGTGTGCGGAATCAGCCCCAGCATTTT
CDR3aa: CASSVRNQPQHF

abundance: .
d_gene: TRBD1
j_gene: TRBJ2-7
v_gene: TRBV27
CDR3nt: TGTGCCAGCAGTTTCGGGACAGGGGGCAAGGAGCAGTACTTC
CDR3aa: CASSFGTGGKEQYF

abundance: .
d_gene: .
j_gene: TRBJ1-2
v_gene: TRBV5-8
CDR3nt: TGTGCCAGCAGCAACGAAGACACTGTCTATGGCTACACCTTC
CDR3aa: CASSNEDTVYGYTF

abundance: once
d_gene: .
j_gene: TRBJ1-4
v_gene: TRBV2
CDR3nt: TGTGCCAGCAGTAGACTTTCAACTAATGAAAAACTGTTTTTT
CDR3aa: CASSRLSTNEKLFF

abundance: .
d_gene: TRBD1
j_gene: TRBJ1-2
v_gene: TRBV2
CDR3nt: TGTGCCAGCAGAGGACAGGGGTCCGGGTACGGTGGCTACACCTTC
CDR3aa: CASRGQGSGYGGYTF

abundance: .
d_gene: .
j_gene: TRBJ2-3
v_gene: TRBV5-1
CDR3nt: TGCGCCAGCAGTCGACCGGGGGGCCCCACAGATACGCAGTATTTT
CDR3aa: CASSRPGGPTDTQYF

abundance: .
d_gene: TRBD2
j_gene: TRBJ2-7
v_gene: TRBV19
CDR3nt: TGTGCCAGTAGTATAGAGGGAGGGTTAGCCTACGAGCAGTACTTC
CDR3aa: CASSIEGGLAYEQYF

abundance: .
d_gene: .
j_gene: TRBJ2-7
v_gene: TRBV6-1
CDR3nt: TGTGCCAGCAGTGAACAGGGGCCTCCCTACGAGCAGTACTTC
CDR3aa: CASSEQGPPYEQYF

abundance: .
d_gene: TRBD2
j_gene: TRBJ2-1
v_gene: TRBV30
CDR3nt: TGTGCCTGGACTGAGCGGGGGGCCTACAATGAGCAGTTCTTC
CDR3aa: CAWTERGAYNEQFF

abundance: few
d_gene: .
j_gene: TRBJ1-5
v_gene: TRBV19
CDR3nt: TGTGCCAGTAGTATCGACAGGCTAAGAACTCAGCCCCAGCATTTT
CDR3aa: CASSIDRLRTQPQHF

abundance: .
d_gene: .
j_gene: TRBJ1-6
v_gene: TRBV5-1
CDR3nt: TGCGCCAGCAGCTTACAGGAGAATTCACCCCTCCACTTT
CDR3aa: CASSLQENSPLHF

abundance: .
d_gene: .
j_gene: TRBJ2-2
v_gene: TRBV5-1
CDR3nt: TGCGCCAGCAGCTTGGTTGCAGGTAACACCGGGGAGCTGTTTTTT
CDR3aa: CASSLVAGNTGELFF

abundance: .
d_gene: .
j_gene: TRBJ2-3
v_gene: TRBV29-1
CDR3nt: TGCAGCGTTGAACACCAACAGGTAGCAGATACGCAGTATTTT
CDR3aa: CSVEHQQVADTQYF

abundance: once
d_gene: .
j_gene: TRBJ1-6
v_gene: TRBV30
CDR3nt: TGTGCCTGGAGTGGAATGGCAGGTGGTTCACCCCTCCACTTT
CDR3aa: CAWSGMAGGSPLHF